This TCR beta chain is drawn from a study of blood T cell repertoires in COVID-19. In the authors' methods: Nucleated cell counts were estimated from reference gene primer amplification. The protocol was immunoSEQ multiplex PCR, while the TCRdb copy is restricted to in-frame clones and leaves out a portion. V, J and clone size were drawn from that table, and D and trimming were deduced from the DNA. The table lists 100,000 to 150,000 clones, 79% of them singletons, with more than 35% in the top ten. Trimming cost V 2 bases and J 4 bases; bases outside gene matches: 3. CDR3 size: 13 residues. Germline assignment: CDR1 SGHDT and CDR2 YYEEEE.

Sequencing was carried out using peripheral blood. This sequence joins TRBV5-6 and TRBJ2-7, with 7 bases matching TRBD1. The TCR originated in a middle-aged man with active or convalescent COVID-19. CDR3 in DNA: TGTGCCAGCAGCTTAAGGGGGCCTTACGAGCAGTACTTC. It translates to CASSLRGPYEQYF.